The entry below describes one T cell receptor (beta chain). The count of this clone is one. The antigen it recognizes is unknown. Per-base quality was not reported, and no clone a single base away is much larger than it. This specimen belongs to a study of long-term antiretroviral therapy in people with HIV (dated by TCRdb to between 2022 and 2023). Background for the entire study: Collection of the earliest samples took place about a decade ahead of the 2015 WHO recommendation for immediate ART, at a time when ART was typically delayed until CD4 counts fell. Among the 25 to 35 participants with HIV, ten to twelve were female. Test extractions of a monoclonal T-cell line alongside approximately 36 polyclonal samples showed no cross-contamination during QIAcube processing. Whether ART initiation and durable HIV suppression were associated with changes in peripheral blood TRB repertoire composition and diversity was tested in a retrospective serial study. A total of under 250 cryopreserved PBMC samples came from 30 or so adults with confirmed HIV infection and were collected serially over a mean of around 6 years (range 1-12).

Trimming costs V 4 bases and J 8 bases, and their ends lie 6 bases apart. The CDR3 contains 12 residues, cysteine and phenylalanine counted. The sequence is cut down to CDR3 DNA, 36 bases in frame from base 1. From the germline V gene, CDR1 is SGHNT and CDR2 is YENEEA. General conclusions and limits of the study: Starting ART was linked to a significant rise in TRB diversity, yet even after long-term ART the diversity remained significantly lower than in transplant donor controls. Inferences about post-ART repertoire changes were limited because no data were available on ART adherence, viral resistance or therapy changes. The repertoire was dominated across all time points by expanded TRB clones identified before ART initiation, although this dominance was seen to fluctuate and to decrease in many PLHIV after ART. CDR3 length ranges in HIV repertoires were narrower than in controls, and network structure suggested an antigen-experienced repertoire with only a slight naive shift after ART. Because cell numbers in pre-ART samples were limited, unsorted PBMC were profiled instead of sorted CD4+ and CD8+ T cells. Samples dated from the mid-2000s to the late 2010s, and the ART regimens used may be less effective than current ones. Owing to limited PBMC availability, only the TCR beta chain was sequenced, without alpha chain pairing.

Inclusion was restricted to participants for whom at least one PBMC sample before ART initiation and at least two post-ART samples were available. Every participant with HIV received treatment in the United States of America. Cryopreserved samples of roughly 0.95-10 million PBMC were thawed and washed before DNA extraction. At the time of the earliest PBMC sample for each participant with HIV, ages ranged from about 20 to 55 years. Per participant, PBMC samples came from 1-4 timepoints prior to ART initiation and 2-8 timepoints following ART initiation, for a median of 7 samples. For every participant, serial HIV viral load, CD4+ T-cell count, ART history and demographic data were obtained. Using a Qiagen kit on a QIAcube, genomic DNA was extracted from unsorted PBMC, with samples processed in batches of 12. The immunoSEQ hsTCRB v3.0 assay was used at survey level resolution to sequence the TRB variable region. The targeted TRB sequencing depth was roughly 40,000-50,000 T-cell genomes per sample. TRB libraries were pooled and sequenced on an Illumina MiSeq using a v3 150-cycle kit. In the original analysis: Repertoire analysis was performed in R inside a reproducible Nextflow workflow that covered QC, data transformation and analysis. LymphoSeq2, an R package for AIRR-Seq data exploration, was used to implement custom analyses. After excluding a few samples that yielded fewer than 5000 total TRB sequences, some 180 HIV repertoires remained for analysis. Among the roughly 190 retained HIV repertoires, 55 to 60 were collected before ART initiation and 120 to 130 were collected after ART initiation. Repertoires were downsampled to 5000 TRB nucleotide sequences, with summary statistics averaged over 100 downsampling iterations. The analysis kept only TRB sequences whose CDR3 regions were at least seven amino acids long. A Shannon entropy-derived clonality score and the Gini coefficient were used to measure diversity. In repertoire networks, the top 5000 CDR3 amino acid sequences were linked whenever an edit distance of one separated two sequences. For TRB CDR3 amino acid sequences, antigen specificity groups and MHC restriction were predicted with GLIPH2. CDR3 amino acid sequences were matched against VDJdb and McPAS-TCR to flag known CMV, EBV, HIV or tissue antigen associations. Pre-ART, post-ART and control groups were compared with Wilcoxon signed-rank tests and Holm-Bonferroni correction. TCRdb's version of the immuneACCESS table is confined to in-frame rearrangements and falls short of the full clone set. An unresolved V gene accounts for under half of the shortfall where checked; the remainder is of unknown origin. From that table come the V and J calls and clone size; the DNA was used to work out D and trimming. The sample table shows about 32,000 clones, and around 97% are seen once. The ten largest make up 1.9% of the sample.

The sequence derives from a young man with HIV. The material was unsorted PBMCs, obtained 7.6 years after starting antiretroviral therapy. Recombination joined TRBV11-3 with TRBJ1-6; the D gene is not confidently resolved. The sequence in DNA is TGTGCCAGCAGCTCTGGTGATTCACCCCTCCACTTT. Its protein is CASSSGDSPLHF.